This T cell receptor (beta chain) derives from a study of blood T cell repertoires in COVID-19. On the study more broadly: Acute and convalescent COVID-19 specimens originated in the United States, Italy and Spain. In each case, the material was cDNA or gDNA derived from T cells, B-cell-depleted T cells, or PBMCs.

Per the original methods: Nucleated cell counts were estimated from reference gene primer amplification. Method: immunoSEQ multiplex PCR; TCRdb's copy keeps in-frame clones and lacks some. V and J calls and clone size are as listed in that table; D and trimming were resolved from the DNA. The sample lists approximately 300,000 clones; 75% to 90% were seen once. Germline CDR1 and CDR2: SNHLY and FYNNEI. V gave up 4 bases and J gave up 7 bases, with 14 bases separating them. This CDR3 is 13 amino acids long. This TCR came from a man aged 25-45 years with acute or convalescent COVID-19. This chain uses TRBV2 with TRBJ2-7; a weak D match, TRBD2 (5 bases). Sample: peripheral blood. The CDR3 region is CASSVIDTGEQYF. The CDR3 DNA is TGTGCCAGCAGTGTAATCGACACGGGGGAGCAGTACTTC. The variable domain in full, completed from reference TRBV2 and TRBJ2-7, reads EPEVTQTPSHQVTQMGQEVILRCVPISNHLYFYWYRQILGQKVEFLVSFYNNEISEKSEIFDDQFSVERPDGSNFTLKIRSTKLEDSAMYFCASSVIDTGEQYFGPGTRLTVT.